The rows below give T cell receptor beta chains drawn from one sample of a study of response to subunit inactivated influenza vaccine. MiXCR, run by TCRdb on the RT-PCR reads, gives a single entry per CDR3 protein. The data contain roughly 650,000 distinct CDR3 sequences, about 14% of them singletons. The sample consisted of PBMCs from blood, taken roughly 2 weeks before vaccination. These receptors came from a man aged 45-60 years who received an inactivated influenza vaccine. Each CDR3 is given with its conserved first and last residue. D genes are given only for firm matches. The listing skips clone size in some rows; elsewhere it reads once, few, many or a size class.

TRBV29-1	TRBJ1-1	TRBD1	NA	TGCAGCGTTTCCCTACCTCCGGGACAGGTTGAAGCTTTCTTT	CSVSLPPGQVEAFF
TRBV5-5	TRBJ2-1	NA	NA	TGTGCCAGCAGCTTGGAAGGGGGGCGCTTGCAGAGCAATGAGCAGTTCTTC	CASSLEGGRLQSNEQFF
TRBV20-1	TRBJ2-7	TRBD2	few	TGCAGTGCTTACCCCTTAGCGGGAGGGTACGAGCAGTACTTC	CSAYPLAGGYEQYF
TRBV2	TRBJ2-7	NA	many	TGTGCCAGCAGCCCTGGCAGCGAGCAGTACTTC	CASSPGSEQYF
TRBV27	TRBJ2-3	TRBD2	NA	TGTGCCAGCAGTCCAACGACTAGCGGGCGCACAGATACGCAGTATTTT	CASSPTTSGRTDTQYF
TRBV6-5	TRBJ2-1	NA	NA	TGTGCCAGCAGTCGTGCCCGAGGGGAGCAGTTCTTC	CASSRARGEQFF
TRBV29-1	TRBJ1-1	TRBD1	NA	TGCAGCGCGACACAGGGGGCTGGCACTGAAGCTTTCTTT	CSATQGAGTEAFF
TRBV12-3/TRBV12-4	TRBJ2-3	NA	few	TGTGCCAGCAGTTTTGTCGCTACGGGAGATACGCAGTATTTT	CASSFVATGDTQYF
TRBV29-1	TRBJ1-2	TRBD1	NA	TGCAGCGTTGCGCCGGTTAAGGGACAGGGGAATGGCTACACCTTC	CSVAPVKGQGNGYTF
TRBV12-3/TRBV12-4	TRBJ2-3	NA	NA	TGTGCCAGCAGTTCAAAGCGGTTCACAGATACGCAGTATTTT	CASSSKRFTDTQYF
TRBV12-3/TRBV12-4	TRBJ2-3	TRBD2	few	TGTGCCAGCAGGCCTAGCGGGAGTTGGAGCACAGATACGCAGTATTTT	CASRPSGSWSTDTQYF
TRBV5-6	TRBJ1-1	NA	many	TGTGCCAGCAGCTTGCCAGCGGGGAACACTGAAGCTTTCTTT	CASSLPAGNTEAFF
TRBV28	TRBJ2-2	TRBD1	NA	TGTGCCAGCAGTTCCCCCCCGGGACAGGGAGGGAAGTACACCGGGGAGCTGTTTTTT	CASSSPPGQGGKYTGELFF
TRBV9	TRBJ2-1	NA	few	TGTGCCAGCAGCGTAGGAGGTACGGTATACAATGAGCAGTTCTTC	CASSVGGTVYNEQFF
TRBV7-9	TRBJ2-7	TRBD2	many	TGTGCCAGCAGCCCGACTAGCGGATCTGGGAGGTACGAGCAGTACTTC	CASSPTSGSGRYEQYF
TRBV19	TRBJ1-1	NA	NA	TGTGCCAGTAGCCGTGGTGGGGGAACCGGTTTGCGCACTGAAGCTTTCTTT	CASSRGGGTGLRTEAFF
TRBV10-2	TRBJ2-6	TRBD1	few	TGCGCCAGCAGTGAACCGGACAGGTCTACACTCTCTGGGGCCAACGTCCTGACTTTC	CASSEPDRSTLSGANVLTF
TRBV12-3/TRBV12-4	TRBJ2-2	TRBD1	many	TGTGCCAGCAGTTTAGGGGGACAGGGTGCCACCGGGGAGCTGTTTTTT	CASSLGGQGATGELFF
TRBV19	TRBJ1-6	TRBD1	many	TGTGCCAGTAGTATCGGGACAGGGAATTCACCCCTCCACTTT	CASSIGTGNSPLHF
TRBV5-1	TRBJ2-7	TRBD2	many	TGCGCCAGCAGCTGGGAGACTAGCGGACCAACCTACGAGCAGTACTTC	CASSWETSGPTYEQYF
TRBV7-2	TRBJ2-1	TRBD2	few	TGTGCCAGCAGCCCATCCTCGGCTAGCGGTTACAATGAGCAGTTCTTC	CASSPSSASGYNEQFF
TRBV5-1	TRBJ2-5	NA	NA	TGCGCCAGCAGCTTGATCCCCCAGGGAGCCCAAGAGACCCAGTACTTC	CASSLIPQGAQETQYF
TRBV30	TRBJ1-1	NA	NA	TGTGCCTGGAGTCGGTGGGACACTGAAGCTTTCTTT	CAWSRWDTEAFF
TRBV27	TRBJ1-2	NA	many	TGTGCCAGCAGCCAACAGGGCCCTATTAACTATGGCTACACCTTC	CASSQQGPINYGYTF
TRBV5-1	TRBJ2-1	TRBD2	many	TGCGCCAGCAGCTTCTTACTAGCGGGAAGCGACTACAATGAGCAGTTCTTC	CASSFLLAGSDYNEQFF
TRBV29-1	TRBJ1-4	NA	few	TGCAGCGTTAGGACAACAACTAATGAAAAACTGTTTTTT	CSVRTTTNEKLFF
TRBV7-2	TRBJ2-5	TRBD1	few	TGTGCCAGCAGCCCAGTGTCGGGACAGGAAGAGACCCAGTACTTC	CASSPVSGQEETQYF
TRBV6-2/TRBV6-3	TRBJ2-3	TRBD2	NA	TGTGCCAGCAGTAACCGACTAGCCCAGTCTTCGCAGTATTTT	CASSNRLAQSSQYF
TRBV29-1	TRBJ2-7	TRBD1	NA	TGCAGCGCCGCCCGGGACAGCTTCTCCTACGAGCAGTACTTC	CSAARDSFSYEQYF
TRBV29-1	TRBJ1-2	NA	few	TGCAGCGTTGGGACAACCAACTATGGCTACACCTTC	CSVGTTNYGYTF
TRBV20-1	TRBJ2-2	TRBD1	NA	TGCAGTGCTAGATTTCGACAGGGGACCGGGGAGCTGTTTTTT	CSARFRQGTGELFF
TRBV15	TRBJ2-7	TRBD2	few	TGTGCCACCAGCAGAGATCTGCGGGGGACTAGCGGGAGGTCGGTACAGCAGTACTTC	CATSRDLRGTSGRSVQQYF
TRBV6-6	TRBJ1-4	NA	few	TGTGCCAGCATGACAGAGAATAATGAAAAACTGTTTTTT	CASMTENNEKLFF
TRBV14	TRBJ2-4	NA	few	TGTGCCAGCAGCCAGGAAGACGCCCGTTCCAAAAACATTCAGTACTTC	CASSQEDARSKNIQYF
TRBV6-5	TRBJ2-7	TRBD2	few	TGTGCCAGCAGTCACACTAGCGGGCCTGACTACGAGCAGTACTTC	CASSHTSGPDYEQYF
TRBV20-1	TRBJ2-1	TRBD2	few	TGCAGTGCCCCTAGGGCGGGGGACCACAATGAGCAGTTCTTC	CSAPRAGDHNEQFF
TRBV6-5	TRBJ2-7	NA	NA	TGTGCCAGCAGTTTCACACCCCGCGCCACCTACGAGCAGTACTTC	CASSFTPRATYEQYF
TRBV6-4	TRBJ2-4	NA	NA	TGTGCCAGCAGTGACTCCAAACAGGGTGCCAAAAACATTCAGTACTTC	CASSDSKQGAKNIQYF
TRBV2	TRBJ1-2	NA	NA	TGTGCCAGCAAAGACAGGCACTATGGCTACACCTTC	CASKDRHYGYTF
TRBV20-1	TRBJ2-3	NA	few	TGCAGTGCTAGCCCCCCGGGAACTAGCACAGATACGCAGTATTTT	CSASPPGTSTDTQYF
TRBV20-1	TRBJ2-3	NA	NA	TGCAGTGCTGAGGTTTTTTTGCCCTCGGGGGCAGATACGCAGTATTTT	CSAEVFLPSGADTQYF
TRBV10-3	TRBJ1-2	NA	NA	TGTGCCATCTCTCAGACTAACTATGGCTACACCTTC	CAISQTNYGYTF
TRBV5-1	TRBJ2-2	NA	many	TGTGCCAGCAGTTTAGGGGGGTCGAACACCGGGGAGCTGTTTTTT	CASSLGGSNTGELFF
TRBV12-3/TRBV12-4	TRBJ2-1	NA	NA	TGTGCCAGCAGTTTACGGTCCGGGACAAATTACAATGAGCAGTTCTTC	CASSLRSGTNYNEQFF
TRBV28	TRBJ2-1	TRBD2	NA	TGTGCCAGCAGTTTCGCGTTGGCTAGCGGGAGGGCCTGGGGTGAGCAGTTCTTC	CASSFALASGRAWGEQFF
TRBV7-2	TRBJ2-5	NA	many	TGTGCCAGCAGCTTAGATCGGGGGTTCCAAGAGACCCAGTACTTC	CASSLDRGFQETQYF
TRBV11-3	TRBJ2-1	TRBD2	NA	TGTGCCAGCAGCTTGCTAGCGGGAGGGCGGGATGAGCAGTTCTTC	CASSLLAGGRDEQFF
TRBV29-1	TRBJ1-2	NA	few	TGCAGCGTTGCAGCCTATGGCTACACCTTC	CSVAAYGYTF
TRBV29-1	TRBJ2-1	TRBD2	NA	TGCAGCGCGAACGGACTAGCGGGAGGGCCGGGTGCCTACAATGAGCAGTTCTTC	CSANGLAGGPGAYNEQFF
TRBV2	TRBJ2-7	TRBD2	many	TGTGCCAGCAGTGAAGCCGGACTAGCGGGAGAAAGGTACGAGCAGTACTTC	CASSEAGLAGERYEQYF
TRBV11-1	TRBJ2-2	TRBD2	many	TGTGCCAGCCAAAGAACTAGCGGCAGAACGCGGGCCGGGGAGCTGTTTTTT	CASQRTSGRTRAGELFF
TRBV20-1	TRBJ2-7	NA	NA	TGCAGTGCCCTAATCCGGGGGAGCGGCGAGCAGTACTTC	CSALIRGSGEQYF
TRBV9	TRBJ2-3	NA	NA	TGTGCCAGCAGCGTAGTTGGAGGGGGGGTCGCAGATACGCAGTATTTT	CASSVVGGGVADTQYF
TRBV21-1	TRBJ2-7	NA	many	TGTGCCAGCAGCAAAGAGGTAGTGAGGGGGATGTGGCAGTACTTC	CASSKEVVRGMWQYF
TRBV7-2	TRBJ2-1	TRBD1	NA	TGTGCCAGCAGCTTTGGACAGGTGGTGAATGAGCAGTTCTTC	CASSFGQVVNEQFF